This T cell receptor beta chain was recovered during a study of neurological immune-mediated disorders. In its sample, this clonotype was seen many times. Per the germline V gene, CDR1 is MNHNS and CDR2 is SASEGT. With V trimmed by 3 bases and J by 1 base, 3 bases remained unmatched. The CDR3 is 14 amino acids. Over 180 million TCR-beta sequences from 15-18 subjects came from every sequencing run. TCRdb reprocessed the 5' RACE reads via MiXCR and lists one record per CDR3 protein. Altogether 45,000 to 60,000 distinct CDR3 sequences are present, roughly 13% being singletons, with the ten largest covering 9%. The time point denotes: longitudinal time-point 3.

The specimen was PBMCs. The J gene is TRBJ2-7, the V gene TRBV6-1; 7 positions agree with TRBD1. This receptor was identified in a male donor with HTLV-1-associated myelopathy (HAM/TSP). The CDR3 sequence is CASSDTGASYEQYF. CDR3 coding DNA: TGTGCCAGCAGTGACACAGGGGCGTCCTACGAGCAGTACTTC.